Described below is a single T cell receptor (beta chain) sequence and its context. Its antigen is currently unknown. These data are taken from a study of vaccination effects on CD4 cells after COVID-19. Study summary: Early and late time points after vaccination were used to sample three convalescent patients. The median interval between the second dose and post-vaccine sampling was 72 days.

Measured with immunoSEQ multiplex PCR; TCRdb has only the in-frame clones, and not every one. The data contain some 15,000 clones, 80% of them singletons. Germline lookup yields CDR1 LGHNA and CDR2 YNFKEQ. The CDR3 spans 14 residues. Deletions cut 4 bases from V and 0 bases from J, with 8 bases between. Sequencing in the ViraFEST assay came after antigen-specific CD4+ T cells had been expanded with viral peptide pools, which were used to stimulate PBMC. Culture lasted approximately 10 days before CD4+ T cell isolation. The person had a PCR-confirmed SARS-CoV-2 infection during March to December 2020. BNT162b2 vaccine or mRNA-1273 vaccine was given to participants in two doses. With approximately 11 ug/ml peptides and about 10 IU/ml IL-2, some 2 million PBMC per well were cultured. Study-level points and caveats: The study dataset contains few convalescent patients and includes no early post-infection timepoints.

The origin of this receptor is a human donor who had a prior SARS-CoV-2 infection. The material sequenced was CD4+ T cells from PBMCs cultured with SARS-CoV-2 spike peptides, taken after COVID-19 vaccination. V and J are TRBV4-2 and TRBJ2-3; D not resolved. CDR3 loop: CASSPQASTDTQYF. The CDR3 region has the DNA TGTGCCAGCAGCCCTCAGGCAAGCACAGATACGCAGTATTTT.